This T cell receptor beta chain is drawn from a study of shared clonotypes between healthy human individuals. General study findings and limits: Rarefaction indicated that sorted-subset sequencing remained incomplete although depth was large.

The germline gives CDR1 MDHEN, CDR2 SYDVKM. With 3 bases removed from V and 9 bases from J, the gap between germline ends came to 12 bases. CDR3 size: 12 residues. The naive CD8 fraction comprised CD45RO-negative cells positively selected for CCR7 and excluded terminally differentiated effector memory CD45RA+ cells. Every donor, a Caucasian adult, lived in Nashville, Tennessee. Concerning this clone: No antigen is known for it.

Deep was the level used in running the assay. Original data processing: Junction-only sequences produced by ImmunoSEQ had no quality scores, so filtering differed. The repertoire was sequenced with immunoSEQ multiplex PCR; TCRdb's copy has only in-frame clones and lacks some. Clonal size and the V and J genes are those of that table, whereas D and trimming came from the DNA. The sample includes about 2 million clones, about 95% of them seen just once. V is TRBV28 and J is TRBJ2-7, with D perhaps TRBD1 (6 bases). Sequenced input: naive CD8+ T cells sorted from blood. The TCR sequence derives from a man younger than 35 in good health. The CDR3 DNA is TGTGCCAGCAGTTTCCCGACAGGAGGGCAGTACTTC. Translated: CASSFPTGGQYF. The entire variable domain, with the rest obtained from reference TRBV28 and TRBJ2-7, is as follows: DVKVTQSSRYLVKRTGEKVFLECVQDMDHENMFWYRQDPGLGLRLIYFSYDVKMKEKGDIPEGYSVSREKKERFSLILESASTNQTSMYLCASSFPTGGQYFGPGTRLTVT.